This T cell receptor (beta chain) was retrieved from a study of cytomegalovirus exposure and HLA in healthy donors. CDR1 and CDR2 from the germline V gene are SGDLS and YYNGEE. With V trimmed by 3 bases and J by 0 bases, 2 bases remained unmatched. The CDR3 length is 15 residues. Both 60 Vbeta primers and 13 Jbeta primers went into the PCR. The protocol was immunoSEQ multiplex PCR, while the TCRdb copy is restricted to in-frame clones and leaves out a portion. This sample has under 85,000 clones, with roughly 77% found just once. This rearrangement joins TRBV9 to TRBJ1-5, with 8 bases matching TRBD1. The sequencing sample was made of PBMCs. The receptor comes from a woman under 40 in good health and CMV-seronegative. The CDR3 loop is CASSAGTGSNQPQHF. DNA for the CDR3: TGTGCCAGCAGCGCCGGGACAGGTAGCAATCAGCCCCAGCATTTT.